These T cell receptor beta chains were read from a single sample in a study of T cell repertoires and HLA-DP antigens. No antigen has been assigned to these receptors. Libraries were prepared by immunoSEQ multiplex PCR; TCRdb keeps only in-frame clonotypes and omits some of them. Of fewer than 75,000 clones listed, around four fifths are singletons. The sequenced sample was CD4+ T cells from PBMCs. The receptors stem from a man aged 55 to 70 in good health and CMV-seronegative. Each CDR3 is given with its conserved first and last residue. A D gene is named only where the DNA matches it firmly. Clone sizes are given selectively: once, few, many, or a class where the clone is expanded.

j_gene | v_gene | d_gene | len | abundance | CDR3nt | CDR3aa
TRBJ2-4 | TRBV7-8 | . | 13 | . | TGTGCCAGCAGCGGAGTTAACGGGGGCATTCAGTACTTC | CASSGVNGGIQYF
TRBJ2-3 | TRBV19 | . | 14 | . | TGTGCCAGTAGTATAGGTCCCAATTCAGATACGCAGTATTTT | CASSIGPNSDTQYF
TRBJ2-5 | TRBV7-2 | TRBD2 | 14 | . | TGTGCCAGCAGCGCACAGCCGGGGGGAGAGACCCAGTACTTC | CASSAQPGGETQYF
TRBJ2-5 | TRBV9 | . | 15 | . | TGTGCCAGCAGCGTAGGGGTTGCCGCTCAAGAGACCCAGTACTTC | CASSVGVAAQETQYF
TRBJ2-2 | TRBV5-1 | . | 15 | . | TGCGCCAGCAGCTTGGCAGGTCCGGGCACCGGGGAGCTGTTTTTT | CASSLAGPGTGELFF
TRBJ2-5 | TRBV5-1 | TRBD1 | 15 | . | TGCGCCAGCAGCTACAGGACAGGTCCCGAAGAGACCCAGTACTTC | CASSYRTGPEETQYF
TRBJ2-5 | TRBV15 | . | 15 | . | TGTGCCACCAGCAGGGCCCCCGGGACCCGAGAGACCCAGTACTTC | CATSRAPGTRETQYF
TRBJ1-1 | TRBV29-1 | . | 11 | . | TGCAGCGTTGGTAGGGAGACTGAAGCTTTCTTT | CSVGRETEAFF
TRBJ1-5 | TRBV7-2 | . | 19 | . | TGTGCCAGCAGCTTAGCGGGCGGACAGACCTACTCTAGCAATCAGCCCCAGCATTTT | CASSLAGGQTYSSNQPQHF
TRBJ2-5 | TRBV6-6 | . | 14 | few | TGTGCCAGCACCACAGGGGGGAGGGAAGAGACCCAGTACTTC | CASTTGGREETQYF
TRBJ2-1 | TRBV29-1 | . | 15 | . | TGCAGCGGGGCCCGCCGGCCTGGGGCCTACAATGAGCAGTTCTTC | CSGARRPGAYNEQFF
TRBJ2-1 | TRBV11-3 | . | 13 | . | TGTGCCAGCAGCTTAGGCAGGAATAATGAGCAGTTCTTC | CASSLGRNNEQFF
TRBJ2-5 | TRBV7-2 | . | 12 | . | TGTGCCAGCAGTCGACCCCAAGAGACCCAGTACTTC | CASSRPQETQYF
TRBJ1-2 | TRBV5-4 | TRBD1 | 13 | . | TGTGCCAGCAGACGGGGGACAGGGGAAGGCTACACCTTC | CASRRGTGEGYTF
TRBJ1-2 | TRBV6-4 | . | 15 | few | TGTGCCAGCAGTGACTCCCATAAAGGGATATCTGGCTACACCTTC | CASSDSHKGISGYTF
TRBJ2-3 | TRBV29-1 | TRBD1 | 13 | . | TGCAGCGTTGAATGGCAGGGGGCGAATACGCAGTATTTT | CSVEWQGANTQYF
TRBJ2-5 | TRBV7-7 | TRBD1 | 15 | . | TGTGCCAGCAGAATGGGGACAGGGGGCCAAGAGACCCAGTACTTC | CASRMGTGGQETQYF
TRBJ1-2 | TRBV4-1 | TRBD1 | 15 | . | TGCGCCAGCAGCCCCGGCGGCAGGGGGAGCTATGGCTACACCTTC | CASSPGGRGSYGYTF
TRBJ1-4 | TRBV7-9 | . | 16 | . | TGTGCCAGCAGCTTAGTATCGGGGACATCCTTTGAAAAACTGTTTTTT | CASSLVSGTSFEKLFF